The clone carrying this T cell receptor (beta chain) was seen at least ten times. The antigen is not known. TCR alpha and beta CDR3 regions were amplified from RNA using iRepertoire nested multiplex PCR. One-step reverse transcription and amplification started from around 100-400 ng of tissue mRNA or PBMC total RNA. Each CDR3 protein is one row after TCRdb ran MiXCR on the multiplex PCR reads. The table shows roughly 120,000 distinct CDR3 sequences, with roughly 25% occurring only once. This sample was taken from a study of glioma-infiltrating T cells. Study outcomes and limitations: Non-neoplastic patients had below-expected tissue-blood divergence, while all gliomas exceeded expectation. Tissue and blood shared very few CDR3 sequences.

This CDR3 is 13 amino acids long. Germline CDR1 and CDR2: MNHNS and SASEGT. The V end was cut by 7 bases, the J end by 3 bases, with 13 bases between. This clonotype originated in a human donor with low-grade glioma or glioblastoma, undergoing nonglioma brain surgery, or in good health (not recorded which). J is TRBJ2-7 and V is TRBV6-1; a possible D gene is TRBD1 (6 bases). The material sequenced was glioma tissue, nonneoplastic brain tissue, or PBMCs (not recorded which). CDR3 residues: CASNRDTLYEQYF. The CDR3 nucleotides read TGTGCCAGCAATCGGGACACTCTCTACGAGCAGTACTTC.